The next 32 T cell receptor beta chains were all read from a single sample in a study of blood T cell repertoires in COVID-19. Clones were read by immunoSEQ multiplex PCR, and TCRdb kept only the in-frame ones, dropping some. The sample has 90,000 to 120,000 clones, about nine tenths seen once. The material sequenced was peripheral blood. All receptors derive from a woman aged 25 to 39 with acute or convalescent COVID-19.

The chain links TRBV19 to TRBJ1-1, with TRBD1 as a possible D gene (5 bases). Looked up from germline, CDR1 is LNHDA and CDR2 is SQIVND (reference sequence). The length of the CDR3 is 16 residues. The germline V and J ends were trimmed by 3 bases and 1 base, with 15 bases remaining between them. CDR3 loop: CASSIWGDQSNTEAFF. CDR3 nucleotide sequence: TGTGCCAGTAGTATCTGGGGCGATCAATCGAACACTGAAGCTTTCTTT.

V is TRBV4-3 and J is TRBJ1-2; weak D call: TRBD1 (6 bases). The V gene's germline CDR1 is LGHNA and CDR2 YSLEER. The CDR3 runs 16 residues. V lost 1 base, J lost 2 bases, and 14 bases lay in between. CDR3 protein: CASSQVAGQGNYGYTF. DNA of the CDR3: TGCGCCAGCAGCCAAGTCGCGGGTCAGGGGAACTATGGCTACACCTTC.

The chain couples TRBV4-1 to TRBJ2-3; weak D call: TRBD2 (5 bases). Germline CDR1 MGHRA, CDR2 YSYEKL. The CDR3 contains 20 residues. V shed 4 bases and J shed 0 bases, with 26 bases lying between them. For the CDR3, the DNA is TGCGCCAGCAGCCCGGGCCCATACAGAGGGCGGCGCTATAGCACAGATACGCAGTATTTT. It is translated as CASSPGPYRGRRYSTDTQYF.

The chain links TRBV21-1 to TRBJ1-2. TRBV21-1 is recorded as a pseudogene. The CDR3 spans 12 residues. The DNA of the CDR3 is TGTGCCAGCAGCAACACTTCGAGGGGCTACACCTTC. It is translated as CASSNTSRGYTF.

For this clone: Because the CDR3 is missing its conserved closing phenylalanine or tryptophan, this is likely a read error. No DNA is shown, since the ends of the CDR3 on it are uncertain; the CDR3 is the one TCRdb lists. The J gene is TRBJ2-3, the V gene TRBV14; the DNA was not used to check the table's D call, TRBD1. CDR1 and CDR2 (germline): SGHDN, FVKESK. The CDR3 contains 14 residues when both ends are counted. CDR3 amino acids: CASSQPPPGQGARR.

The chain is built from TRBV7-9 and TRBJ2-7; TRBD1 matches at 9 bases. The germline V gene has CDR1 SEHNR and CDR2 FQNEAQ (reference sequence). The CDR3 has 16 residues. The J segment lost 1 base and the V segment lost 5 bases, leaving 9 bases of the junction unmatched. Here the CDR3 reads CASSQPRDRDSYEQYF. The CDR3 bases are TGTGCCAGCAGCCAACCACGGGACAGGGATTCCTACGAGCAGTACTTC.

This chain uses TRBV5-5 with TRBJ2-3, with a tentative D call TRBD2 (5 bases). The germline V gene has CDR1 SGHKS and CDR2 YYEKEE (reference sequence). V was pared by 6 bases and J by 1 base, with 12 bases between. This CDR3 region has 14 residues. The CDR3 DNA reads TGTGCCAGCACCCTGGGGAGTCGCACAGATACGCAGTATTTT. Its protein product is CASTLGSRTDTQYF.

This chain uses TRBV3-1 (or the pseudogene TRBV3-2) with TRBJ1-1; TRBD1 matches at 9 bases. In germline, CDR1 is LGHDT, CDR2 YNNKEL (reference sequence). V trimming: 1 base; J trimming: 10 bases; junction bases outside the gene matches: 10. The CDR3 is 15 amino acids. DNA of the CDR3: TGTGCCAGCAGCCAAGGCCGGGACAGGGTTCAAGGAGCTTTCTTT. As protein: CASSQGRDRVQGAFF.

Points on this clone: Relative to the germline gene, one junction end is altered; a read error may explain this. V usage is TRBV7-9 and J usage is TRBJ1-3; TRBD1 matches 8 bases. This CDR3 is built from 16 residues. Per germline, CDR1 SEHNR and CDR2 FQNEAQ (reference sequence). The DNA of the CDR3 is TGTGCCAGCAGCCTAGCTACAGGGGGAACGGGGGACACCATATATTTT. It translates to CASSLATGGTGDTIYF.

The chain couples TRBV3-1 (or the pseudogene TRBV3-2) to TRBJ2-6; D unclear. This CDR3 comprises 14 residues. Between the trimmed V and J ends, which lost 4 bases and 0 bases, there was a span of 4 bases. Germline lookup yields CDR1 LGHDT and CDR2 YNNKEL (reference sequence). CDR3: CASSRSSGANVLTF. CDR3 nucleotide sequence: TGTGCCAGCAGCCGTAGCTCTGGGGCCAACGTCCTGACTTTC.

The V call is TRBV30, the J call TRBJ1-6; 10 bases are a match to TRBD1. The CDR3 runs to 18 residues. Per the germline V gene, CDR1 is GTSNPN and CDR2 is SVGIG (reference sequence). J gave up 0 bases and V 2 bases, and 7 bases lay outside the gene matches. The CDR3: CAWSRDRGRSSYNSPLHF. Here the CDR3 DNA reads TGTGCCTGGAGTAGGGACAGGGGTCGCAGCTCCTATAATTCACCCCTCCACTTT.

The gene calls are TRBV27 and TRBJ2-5; D is unclear. This CDR3 contains 15 residues. Germline V lookup: CDR1 MNHEY, CDR2 SMNVEV (reference sequence). Trimming removed 3 bases from V and 5 bases from J, with 16 bases in between. The CDR3 spells CASSFVLTRRETQYF. The DNA for the CDR3 is TGTGCCAGCAGTTTTGTTTTGACGCGGCGGGAGACCCAGTACTTC.

This chain connects TRBV4-2 to TRBJ2-5, with D possibly matching TRBD2 (6 bases). Trimming took off 1 base at V and 0 bases at J, with 9 bases between the two ends. The CDR3 has 15 amino acids. CDR1 LGHNA and CDR2 YNFKEQ come from the germline V gene. CDR3 amino acids: CASSQAGAYQETQYF. DNA for the CDR3: TGTGCCAGCAGCCAAGCGGGAGCGTACCAAGAGACCCAGTACTTC.

The V call is TRBV6-5, the J call TRBJ2-7; the D is unclear. Per the germline V gene, CDR1 is MNHEY and CDR2 is SVGAGI. There are 10 residues in the CDR3. V dropped 8 bases and J dropped 2 bases, with 4 bases sitting between them. The CDR3 DNA reads TGTGCCAGCCTCCCCTACGAGCAGTACTTC. It translates to CASLPYEQYF.

V and J are TRBV6-2 or TRBV6-3 and TRBJ2-5; 8 positions agree with TRBD2. The V and J ends lost 4 bases and 5 bases, in that order; junction bases with no gene match: 12. Germline V lookup: CDR1 MNHEY, CDR2 SVGEGT. The CDR3 extends over 16 amino acids. The CDR3: CASSFASGSIEETQYF. In nucleotides, the CDR3 is TGTGCCAGCAGTTTCGCCAGCGGGAGTATTGAGGAGACCCAGTACTTC.

This chain links TRBV19 with TRBJ2-7; 7 bases match TRBD1. The V segment lost 10 bases and the J segment 9 bases; nucleotides outside the gene matches: 9. CDR3 length equals 11 residues. From germline, CDR1 is LNHDA and CDR2 SQIVND (reference sequence). CDR3 region: CATRQGQVQYF. The CDR3 DNA is TGTGCCACCAGACAGGGTCAGGTGCAGTACTTC.

This clone was seen a single time. The rearrangement joins TRBV18 to TRBJ2-1; 9 nucleotides align to TRBD2. The J segment lost 8 bases and the V segment lost 4 bases, leaving 6 bases of the junction unmatched. The length of the CDR3 is 14 residues. Germline V gives CDR1 KGHSH, CDR2 LQKENI. The CDR3 spells CASSRGLARDEQFF. CDR3 nucleotide sequence: TGTGCCAGCTCACGAGGACTAGCGAGGGATGAGCAGTTCTTC.

The V call is TRBV7-2, the J call TRBJ2-5; tentative D call: TRBD1 (5 bases). CDR3 size: 16 residues. In germline, CDR1 is SGHTA, CDR2 FQGNSA. V dropped 5 bases and J dropped 2 bases, with 18 bases sitting between them. The CDR3 bases are TGTGCCAGCAGCACCCAGGGCGGTTGGCGGCAAGAGACCCAGTACTTC. This translates into CASSTQGGWRQETQYF. The full variable domain, its missing parts supplied by reference TRBV7-2 and TRBJ2-5, is GAGVSQSPSNKVTEKGKDVELRCDPISGHTALYWYRQSLGQGLEFLIYFQGNSAPDKSGLPSDRFSAERTGGSVSTLTIQRTQQEDSAVYLCASSTQGGWRQETQYFGPGTRLLVL.

The chain recombines TRBV7-7 with TRBJ2-2; 11 positions match TRBD2. CDR1 SSHAT and CDR2 FNYEAQ come from the germline V gene (reference sequence). V was pared by 5 bases and J by 1 base, with 9 bases of the junction left unmatched. The length of the CDR3 is 18 residues. This CDR3 reads CASSRYYGLAGNTGELFF. The CDR3 region has the DNA TGTGCCAGCAGCCGTTATTACGGACTAGCGGGGAACACCGGGGAGCTGTTTTTT.

This chain links TRBV6-5 with TRBJ1-1, with TRBD1 matching over 7 bases. The CDR3 totals 13 residues. The V gene end was trimmed by 11 bases and the J gene end by 5 bases; junction bases not matched to a gene: 11. The germline V gene encodes CDR1 MNHEY and CDR2 SVGAGI. The CDR3 region has the DNA TGTGCCGCAGGGCCGACAGGGATGACTGAAGCTTTCTTT. Protein: CAAGPTGMTEAFF.

The chain couples TRBV18 to TRBJ2-7; TRBD2 is a possible D gene (6 bases). CDR1 is KGHSH and CDR2 is LQKENI in the germline V gene. The V and J ends lost 4 bases and 3 bases respectively, with 19 bases between them. The CDR3 extends over 16 amino acids. For the CDR3, the DNA is TGTGCCAGCTCACATTTCCGGAGGGGCGAGATCTACGAGCAGTACTTC. Translating gives CASSHFRRGEIYEQYF.

CDR3 sequence reads: CASRRAQDLPTEAFF. In DNA, the CDR3 is TGTGCCAGCAGGCGGGCCCAGGATTTACCCACTGAAGCTTTCTTT. The rearrangement links TRBV28 to TRBJ1-1, with D unclear. Per the germline V gene, CDR1 is MDHEN and CDR2 is SYDVKM. The V gene lost 6 bases and the J gene lost 4 bases, with 18 bases spanning the gap. This CDR3 has 15 amino acids.

The V gene is TRBV28, the J gene TRBJ2-4; D is perhaps TRBD1 (5 bases). The CDR3 spans 16 residues. Trimming pared 3 bases from V and 1 base from J, leaving 13 bases between. Germline V gene lookup returns CDR1 MDHEN and CDR2 SYDVKM. CDR3 sequence reads: CASSFSRGWAKNIQYF. The DNA for the CDR3 is TGTGCCAGCAGTTTTTCTAGGGGTTGGGCCAAAAACATTCAGTACTTC.

This chain uses TRBV19 with TRBJ1-2; 7 bases are shared with TRBD1. The CDR3 extends over 13 amino acids. After removal of 6 bases from V and 5 bases from J, the junction contained 6 bases not matched to a gene. Germline V gives CDR1 LNHDA, CDR2 SQIVND (reference sequence). CDR3 loop: CASSGQVDYGYTF. The CDR3 bases are TGTGCCAGTAGCGGACAGGTAGATTATGGCTACACCTTC.

In its sample, this clone was seen a few times. The chain is built from TRBV4-2 and TRBJ2-7; D is perhaps TRBD2 (5 bases). Germline V CDR1 and CDR2: LGHNA, YNFKEQ. The CDR3 length is 13 residues. The germline V and J ends were trimmed by 0 bases and 6 bases, with 9 bases remaining between them. CDR3: CASSQENRGEQYF. CDR3 sequence (DNA): TGTGCCAGCAGCCAAGAGAATCGGGGCGAGCAGTACTTC.

This clone was picked up one time. V is TRBV7-8 and J is TRBJ1-5; D is possibly TRBD1 (5 bases). This CDR3 has 17 amino acids. V was pared by 5 bases and J by 6 bases, with 23 bases between. In germline, CDR1 is SGHVS, CDR2 FQNEAQ. Written as DNA, the CDR3 is TGTGCCAGCAGCCCCACACCCCAGGGCCTGGTTCGTCAGCCCCAGCATTTT. It is translated as CASSPTPQGLVRQPQHF.

The rearrangement joins TRBV6-5 to TRBJ1-2; 9 bases map to TRBD1. Trimming at V came to 6 bases and at J to 4 bases, leaving 3 bases not matched to a gene. The CDR3 covers 13 residues. Germline V lookup: CDR1 MNHEY, CDR2 SVGAGI. The CDR3 sequence: CASSLDRGYGYTF. Written as DNA, the CDR3 is TGTGCCAGCAGCCTGGACAGGGGCTATGGCTACACCTTC.

The rearrangement links TRBV6-6 to TRBJ2-7; 7 positions match TRBD1. The germline V gene has CDR1 MNHNY and CDR2 SVGAGI (reference sequence). V dropped 4 bases and J dropped 1; count of bases not matched to a gene: 4. The CDR3 has 14 residues. This CDR3 reads CASSSQGFSYEQYF. The CDR3 nucleotides are TGTGCCAGCAGTTCACAGGGGTTTTCCTACGAGCAGTACTTC.

This clone was counted a single time. The rearrangement joins TRBV19 to TRBJ1-6; D is undetermined. This CDR3 contains 15 residues. V shed 3 bases and J shed 6 bases, with 12 bases lying between them. The germline V gene encodes CDR1 LNHDA and CDR2 SQIVND (reference sequence). The chain's CDR3 is CASSILAEINSPLHF. CDR3 nucleotide sequence: TGTGCCAGTAGTATCCTAGCGGAGATTAATTCACCCCTCCACTTT.

This clone was found once. The genes are TRBV28 and TRBJ1-2, with a tentative D call TRBD1 (6 bases). The germline V gene has CDR1 MDHEN and CDR2 SYDVKM. V was shortened by 10 bases and J by 2 bases, with 17 bases between the two germline ends. The CDR3 is 14 amino acids. In DNA, the CDR3 is TGTGCCACTCAATGGGACACCGACAACTATGGCTACACCTTC. Its protein is CATQWDTDNYGYTF.

The chain recombines TRBV6-5 with TRBJ2-1, with 15 bases identical to TRBD2. CDR1 MNHEY and CDR2 SVGAGI come from the germline V gene. J lost 8 bases, V lost 7 bases, and 6 bases had no gene match. CDR3 length equals 15 residues. The CDR3 DNA is TGTGCCAGCAAGCCCGGACTAGCGGGGGGGTATGAGCAGTTCTTC. The encoded protein is CASKPGLAGGYEQFF.

The chain links TRBV2 to TRBJ1-6; TRBD1 agrees at 8 bases. The CDR3 has 14 amino acids. CDR1 SNHLY and CDR2 FYNNEI come from the germline V gene. Trimming removed 7 bases from V and 5 bases from J; junction bases left unmatched: 4. The CDR3 reads CASNRQGNNSPLHF. In nucleotides, the CDR3 is TGTGCCAGCAATCGACAGGGGAATAATTCACCCCTCCACTTT.